This T cell receptor beta chain was profiled in a study of tumor T cells in aggressive B-cell lymphoma (TCRdb year 2017). Libraries came from the immunoSEQ multiplex PCR assay. TCRdb retrieved this table from immuneACCESS and kept in-frame rearrangements only. Not all clones are present; in checked studies, unresolved V genes account for under half, and no reason is known for the remainder. The sample yields about 2,000 clones; about 86% were counted once. The ten largest clones take up roughly a tenth of the sample. About this clone: It lacks a known antigen. Base-call qualities are not available, and no considerably larger clone is one nucleotide away.

Sequences LNHDA (CDR1) and SQIVND (CDR2) are obtained from the germline V gene (reference sequence). Germline trimming: 5 bases from V, 3 bases from J; junction bases outside gene matches: 2. Counted from cysteine to phenylalanine, this CDR3 has 14 amino acids. Of the read, only the CDR3 DNA is kept; its 42 bases are in frame from base 1. The rearranged chain carries TRBV19 and TRBJ2-7, and TRBD2 aligns with 12 junction nucleotides. The material sequenced was tumor tissue. The TCR was taken from an adult with diffuse large B cell lymphoma. The CDR3 sequence is CASSPGLAGYEQYF. In nucleotides, the sequence is TGTGCCAGTAGTCCGGGACTAGCGGGCTACGAGCAGTACTTC.